This TCR beta chain was profiled in a study of control samples from healthy donors and cancer patients. This CDR3 region has 14 residues. Trimming left V 4 bases short and J 4 bases short, with 16 bases between. Germline assignment: CDR1 SQVTM and CDR2 ANQGSEA. The data were produced by immunoSEQ multiplex PCR, yet TCRdb's version contains in-frame clones alone and is incomplete. The repertoire holds some 150,000 clones, with approximately 94% as singletons. The source material was PBMCs. The TCR originated in a man aged 60 to 75 with colorectal cancer. V is TRBV29-1 and J is TRBJ2-5; D is unresolved. CDR3 sequence: CSVGGQLSVETQYF. CDR3 DNA sequence: TGCAGCGTTGGGGGTCAACTCTCGGTAGAGACCCAGTACTTC.